Below, 26 T cell receptor beta chains from the same sample are listed, as sequenced in a study of cytomegalovirus exposure and HLA in healthy donors (TCRdb year 2017). The method was the immunoSEQ multiplex PCR assay. For the multiplex PCR, a mixture combining 60 forward primers for TCR Vbeta segments and 13 reverse primers for TCR Jbeta segments was used. Not all clones reach the TCRdb copy of this immuneACCESS table, which keeps in-frame sequences only. Checked studies attribute under half of the gap to unresolved V genes and leave the rest unexplained. The table for this sample lists some 120,000 clones. Roughly 2% of the sample rests with the top ten. The sequenced sample was PBMCs. The receptors were sampled from a middle-aged man in good health and CMV-seronegative.

The rearrangement joins TRBV2 to TRBJ1-1; D gene ambiguous. The germline CDR1 and CDR2 sequences are SNHLY and FYNNEI. Trimming removed 9 bases at V and 0 bases at J, with 14 bases between. CDR3 size: 14 residues. The chain's CDR3 is CAREVGSLNTEAFF. CDR3 nucleotides: TGTGCCAGAGAGGTAGGCAGCCTGAACACTGAAGCTTTCTTT.

The chain employs TRBV5-5 and TRBJ2-2, with 10 bases identical to TRBD2. Germline V gene lookup returns CDR1 SGHKS and CDR2 YYEKEE (reference sequence). The CDR3 is 17 residues long. After removal of 0 bases from V and 7 bases from J, the junction contained 9 bases not matched to a gene. CDR3 loop: CASSLVWTSGLVGELFF. The CDR3 nucleotides are TGTGCCAGCAGCTTGGTCTGGACTAGCGGACTCGTCGGGGAGCTGTTTTTT.

The V call is TRBV5-4, the J call TRBJ2-3, with D maybe TRBD1 (6 bases). The CDR3 runs 15 residues. Per germline, CDR1 SGHNT and CDR2 YYREEE (reference sequence). The V gene lost 4 bases and the J gene lost 1 base, with 13 bases spanning the gap. CDR3 protein: CASSRSKGGTDTQYF. In DNA form, the CDR3 reads TGTGCCAGCAGCCGTTCTAAGGGGGGCACAGATACGCAGTATTTT.

The V gene is TRBV11-3, the J gene TRBJ2-5; 7 bases are shared with TRBD2. Germline V lookup: CDR1 SGHNT, CDR2 YENEEA. The CDR3 has 12 residues. V trimming: 5 bases; J trimming: 9 bases; junction bases outside the gene matches: 6. The CDR3 bases are TGTGCCAGCAGCACCGGGGGGAAGGCCCAGTACTTC. Encoded protein: CASSTGGKAQYF. Full variable domain (missing parts from reference TRBV11-3 and TRBJ2-5): EAGVVQSPRYKIIEKKQPVAFWCNPISGHNTLYWYLQNLGQGPELLIRYENEEAVDDSQLPKDRFSAERLKGVDSTLKIQPAELGDSAVYLCASSTGGKAQYFGPGTRLLVL.

The rearrangement uses TRBV27 and TRBJ1-3; 8 nucleotides match TRBD1. The CDR3 extends over 14 amino acids. The V and J ends lost 3 bases and 7 bases, in that order; junction bases with no gene match: 5. Germline V gene data show CDR1 as MNHEY and CDR2 as SMNVEV (reference sequence). DNA of the CDR3: TGTGCCAGCAGTTTCGGGCAGGGGGCTAACACCATATATTTT. Translated: CASSFGQGANTIYF.

The chain recombines TRBV7-8 with TRBJ1-1, with a possible D match to TRBD1 (5 bases). Per the germline V gene, CDR1 is SGHVS and CDR2 is FQNEAQ. The V end was cut by 2 bases, the J end by 1 base, with 8 bases between. This CDR3 has 14 amino acids. CDR3 loop: CASSLRQQNTEAFF. CDR3 nucleotides: TGTGCCAGCAGCTTACGACAGCAGAACACTGAAGCTTTCTTT.

The V and J genes are TRBV7-2 and TRBJ2-1; D is unclear. V was clipped by 4 bases and J by 4 bases, with 8 bases between them. The CDR3 spans 13 residues. CDR1 is SGHTA, CDR2 FQGNSA, per germline. CDR3 coding DNA: TGTGCCAGCAGCTCGACAAGTTACAATGAGCAGTTCTTC. It translates to CASSSTSYNEQFF.

V and J are TRBV5-4 and TRBJ1-2, with D perhaps TRBD1 (5 bases). V lost 3 bases, J lost 8 bases, and 17 bases lay in between. Germline V gene data show CDR1 as SGHNT and CDR2 as YYREEE (reference sequence). This CDR3 is built from 14 residues. CDR3 loop: CASSSKILGRGYTF. CDR3 coding DNA: TGTGCCAGCAGCTCCAAGATTCTGGGGCGGGGCTACACCTTC.

By frequency, this clone registers medium-sized. The chain carries TRBV28 and TRBJ2-1; 7 bases agree with TRBD2. The length of the CDR3 is 18 residues. Trimming at V came to 5 bases and at J to 0 bases, leaving 13 bases not matched to a gene. Germline CDR1 MDHEN, CDR2 SYDVKM. CDR3 DNA: TGTGCCAGCAGTCCAATGGGAGGGACTACCTACTCCTACAATGAGCAGTTCTTC. Encoded protein: CASSPMGGTTYSYNEQFF. Full variable domain (rest looked up from reference TRBV28 and TRBJ2-1): DVKVTQSSRYLVKRTGEKVFLECVQDMDHENMFWYRQDPGLGLRLIYFSYDVKMKEKGDIPEGYSVSREKKERFSLILESASTNQTSMYLCASSPMGGTTYSYNEQFFGPGTRLTVL.

The gene calls are TRBV4-1 and TRBJ2-3; possible D gene TRBD1, 5 bases. Between the trimmed V and J ends, which lost 5 bases and 7 bases, there was a span of 13 bases. The CDR3 runs to 13 residues. Germline V gene sequence: CDR1 MGHRA, CDR2 YSYEKL. CDR3 coding DNA: TGCGCCAGCAGCTTAGGGGTCGGCTATACGCAGTATTTT. As protein: CASSLGVGYTQYF.

V and J are TRBV4-1 and TRBJ2-2; D possibly corresponds to TRBD2 (6 bases). V was cut by 2 bases and J by 5 bases, with 12 bases left in between. The CDR3 totals 15 residues. Germline CDR1 and CDR2: MGHRA and YSYEKL. The CDR3 nucleotides are TGCGCCAGCAGCCAACCGGGACTCCCAACCGGGGAGCTGTTTTTT. Amino acids: CASSQPGLPTGELFF.

The chain couples TRBV2 to TRBJ2-1, with D possibly being TRBD2 (6 bases). The CDR3 contains 15 residues. The V and J ends lost 5 bases and 4 bases respectively, with 15 bases between them. CDR1 and CDR2 from the germline V gene are SNHLY and FYNNEI. The CDR3 DNA reads TGTGCCAGCAGTCTCCGGGACTCATCTTACAATGAGCAGTTCTTC. As protein: CASSLRDSSYNEQFF.

This chain links TRBV21-1 with TRBJ2-7; TRBD1, the table's D call, was not compared with the DNA. TRBV21-1 is assigned pseudogene status. The CDR3 is 16 amino acids. CDR3 DNA: TGTGCCAGCAGCACCCCGGACAGGGCCCGGACGCACGAGCAGTACTTC. This sequence encodes CASSTPDRARTHEQYF.

The V and J genes are TRBV4-1 and TRBJ1-4; 8 nucleotides line up with TRBD1. Germline lookup yields CDR1 MGHRA and CDR2 YSYEKL. Trimming took 2 bases from V and 8 from J; bases not matched to a gene: 10. The CDR3 consists of 16 residues. In DNA form, the CDR3 reads TGCGCCAGCAGCCAACAGGGGGCGGGAATTATCGAAAAACTGTTTTTT. Residues: CASSQQGAGIIEKLFF.

Note on this clone: One end of the junction varies from germline; a read error may be responsible. This sequence joins TRBV25-1 and TRBJ2-7; 16 bases match TRBD2. The length of the CDR3 is 14 residues. From germline, CDR1 is MGHDK and CDR2 SYGVNS. Here the CDR3 DNA reads TGTGCCAGCACTCCAACCGGGACTAGCGGGAGGGCTGCCTTC. This sequence encodes CASTPTGTSGRAAF.

The V call is TRBV6-6, the J call TRBJ2-7, with 10 nucleotides matching TRBD2. Per the germline V gene, CDR1 is MNHNY and CDR2 is SVGAGI (reference sequence). J gave up 7 bases and V 4 bases, and 7 bases lay outside the gene matches. The length of the CDR3 is 14 residues. In DNA, the CDR3 is TGTGCCAGCAGTTCCCTAGCGGGAGAGGTAGAGCAGTACTTC. Protein product: CASSSLAGEVEQYF.

V gene TRBV27 combines with J gene TRBJ2-7, with D unresolved. There are 11 residues in the CDR3. CDR1 and CDR2 from the germline V gene are MNHEY and SMNVEV (reference sequence). The V and J ends lost 4 bases and 4 bases respectively, with 5 bases between them. The CDR3 here is CASSSYYEQYF. The CDR3 DNA reads as TGTGCCAGCAGTTCCTATTACGAGCAGTACTTC.

CDR3 nucleotide sequence: TGTGCCAGCAGTGAAGCGCTGAAGGGCGGAACAGGCGGCTACACCTTC. As protein: CASSEALKGGTGGYTF. The V and J genes are TRBV6-1 and TRBJ1-2; weak D call: TRBD1 (5 bases). Germline V gives CDR1 MNHNS, CDR2 SASEGT. This CDR3 spans 16 amino acids. V lost 0 bases and J lost 8, with 19 bases in between.

The chain employs TRBV10-3 and TRBJ2-3; 11 bases map to TRBD2. Germline CDR1 is ENHRY and CDR2 is SYGVKD. After removal of 10 bases from V and 5 bases from J, the junction contained 14 bases not matched to a gene. The CDR3 is 16 residues long. In nucleotides, the CDR3 is TGTGCCACCCAAGCCGATCAAGGACTAGCGGGAGATACGCAGTATTTT. This translates into CATQADQGLAGDTQYF.

This chain joins TRBV5-1 and TRBJ1-6, with 10 bases identical to TRBD1. With 5 bases clipped from V and 0 bases from J, the junction kept 2 bases outside the gene matches. The CDR3 is 16 residues long. Germline lookup yields CDR1 SGHRS and CDR2 YFSETQ. This CDR3 is CASRGQGSSYNSPLHF. The CDR3 DNA is TGCGCCAGCAGGGGACAGGGGAGCTCCTATAATTCACCCCTCCACTTT.

The rearrangement links TRBV19 to TRBJ2-1; the match to TRBD2 covers 7 bases. Germline V gives CDR1 LNHDA, CDR2 SQIVND (reference sequence). This CDR3 is 15 amino acids long. V trimming: 7 bases; J trimming: 5 bases; junction bases outside the gene matches: 11. For the CDR3, the DNA is TGTGCCAGTAAAAGGAACGCGGGAGTTGACAATGAGCAGTTCTTC. Its protein is CASKRNAGVDNEQFF.

This rearrangement joins TRBV5-1 to TRBJ2-7; 9 bases are a match to TRBD2. CDR3 size: 14 residues. The ends lost 2 bases at V and 6 bases at J; junction bases unmatched: 6. Germline CDR1 and CDR2: SGHRS and YFSETQ. DNA of the CDR3: TGCGCCAGCAGCTTATGGCTAGCGGGAATCGAGCAGTACTTC. Amino acid sequence: CASSLWLAGIEQYF.

The chain has TRBV29-1 and TRBJ1-2; tentatively, D is TRBD1 (5 bases). Trimming took 6 bases from V and 3 from J, leaving 17 bases between them. Germline-derived CDR1 and CDR2 are SQVTM and ANQGSEA. The CDR3 totals 14 residues. The CDR3 sequence is CSVPPEGYDYGYTF. The CDR3 region has the DNA TGCAGCGTCCCTCCGGAGGGGTACGACTATGGCTACACCTTC.

The chain couples TRBV18 to TRBJ1-2; a possible D gene is TRBD1 (6 bases). Trimming stripped 2 bases from V and 8 bases from J, with 15 bases between. CDR1 is KGHSH, CDR2 LQKENI, per germline. The CDR3 is 14 amino acids. This CDR3 is CASSPGSGAGGYTF. DNA of the CDR3: TGTGCCAGCTCACCAGGGTCAGGGGCTGGAGGCTACACCTTC.

This chain links TRBV6-5 with TRBJ2-1; 8 bases match TRBD1. This CDR3 is built from 11 residues. Germline CDR1 and CDR2: MNHEY and SVGAGI. Trimming removed 5 bases from V and 16 bases from J; junction bases left unmatched: 7. The CDR3 DNA reads as TGTGCCAGCAGTGAGGACAGGGTCGTTTTCTTC. Its protein is CASSEDRVVFF.

The chain has TRBV10-3 and TRBJ2-1; 13 bases map to TRBD2. This CDR3 has 16 residues. V shed 4 bases, J shed 0 bases, and the junction held 0 bases outside the gene matches. Germline CDR1 is ENHRY and CDR2 is SYGVKD. CDR3 region: CAISGTSGSSYNEQFF. The CDR3 DNA reads TGTGCCATCAGTGGGACTAGCGGGAGCTCCTACAATGAGCAGTTCTTC.